The 12 T cell receptor beta chains below were found in one sample sequenced in a study of vaccination and CD4 T cells after COVID-19. These TCRs' antigens remain unknown. Treatment meaning: roughly 11-day PBMC culture with coronavirus spike peptide pools or control peptides (ViraFEST assay). The Oncomine TCR Beta short-read assay sequenced DNA from cultured CD4+ T cells. Each CDR3 protein gets one entry after TCRdb re-called the PCR reads with MiXCR. Seen here are about 11,000 distinct CDR3 sequences, less than 75% observed once, and the top ten hold approximately 26%. This sample comprised CD4+ T cells from blood, cultured in vitro, obtained before SARS-CoV-2 vaccination. These TCRs come from a human donor who had recovered from COVID-19.

The chain recombines TRBV12-3 or TRBV12-4 with TRBJ1-6; tentatively, D is TRBD1 (5 bases). CDR3 length equals 13 residues. V shed 7 bases and J shed 7 bases, with 11 bases lying between them. CDR3 amino acids: CASKPGANSPLHF. In nucleotides, the CDR3 is TGTGCCAGCAAACCTGGGGCAAATTCACCCCTCCACTTT.

The gene calls are TRBV6-2 or TRBV6-3 and TRBJ1-2; D is ambiguous. The CDR3 is made up of 13 amino acids. CDR1 is MNHEY, CDR2 SVGEGT, per germline. Deletions cut 6 bases from V and 4 bases from J, with 12 bases between. CDR3 loop: CASRRQNPYGYTF. The CDR3 DNA reads as TGTGCCAGCAGACGCCAGAACCCCTATGGCTACACCTTC.

The chain uses TRBV21-1 and TRBJ2-3; the table assigns TRBD1, which was not confirmed against the DNA. TRBV21-1 is a listed pseudogene. The CDR3 spans 20 residues. CDR3 DNA: TGTGCCAGCAGCAAAGATCGGGGCGAAGGGGGCGGCTGGTACACAGATACGCAGTATTTT. Translation gives CASSKDRGEGGGWYTDTQYF.

This clonotype is a singleton in its sample. The rearrangement links TRBV7-2 to TRBJ1-2, with D possibly matching TRBD1 (6 bases). Germline CDR1 and CDR2: SGHTA and FQGNSA. The CDR3 totals 13 residues. V was pared by 1 base and J by 8 bases, with 11 bases between. DNA for the CDR3: TGTGCCAGCAGCTTAGTGGGGGCGAGAGGCTACACCTTC. Its protein product is CASSLVGARGYTF.

The chain links TRBV28 to TRBJ2-7; 7 bases agree with TRBD2. The germline gives CDR1 MDHEN, CDR2 SYDVKM. Trimming at V came to 6 bases and at J to 5 bases, leaving 10 bases not matched to a gene. The CDR3 runs to 14 residues. The CDR3 bases are TGTGCCAGCAGCGCGAGTTTGGGAGGGGACGAGCAGTACTTC. Its translation is CASSASLGGDEQYF.

The chain uses TRBV20-1 and TRBJ1-6, with D unclear. There are 13 residues in the CDR3. The V and J ends lost 5 bases and 8 bases respectively, with 13 bases between them. CDR1 and CDR2 from the germline V gene are DFQATT and SNEGSKA (reference sequence). The CDR3 DNA is TGCAGTGCTCGTCGCTCTACGGATTCACCCCTCCACTTT. Translation: CSARRSTDSPLHF.

This chain connects TRBV6-1 to TRBJ2-1, with D possibly being TRBD2 (7 bases). The germline V gene has CDR1 MNHNS and CDR2 SASEGT. This CDR3 has 16 amino acids. V lost 6 bases and J lost 4, with 19 bases in between. CDR3 residues: CASSAAGGGSYNEQFF. CDR3 nucleotide sequence: TGTGCCAGCAGCGCGGCTGGGGGCGGGAGTTACAATGAGCAGTTCTTC.

The V and J genes are TRBV4-1 and TRBJ1-5; D remains unclear. The germline V gene encodes CDR1 MGHRA and CDR2 YSYEKL. The V end lost 0 bases, the J end lost 0 bases, and 9 bases lay between the germline ends. This CDR3 comprises 16 residues. In nucleotides, the CDR3 is TGCGCCAGCAGCCAAGATGGCGTTCATAGCAATCAGCCCCAGCATTTT. Amino acids: CASSQDGVHSNQPQHF.

This rearrangement joins TRBV19 to TRBJ1-1; D gene ambiguous. This CDR3 has 14 residues. V lost 3 bases and J lost 5, with 13 bases in between. Germline lookup yields CDR1 LNHDA and CDR2 SQIVND (reference sequence). The CDR3 sequence is CASSMKGYGTEAFF. CDR3 bases: TGTGCCAGTAGTATGAAGGGTTACGGAACTGAAGCTTTCTTT. The full variable domain, rest sourced from reference TRBV19 and TRBJ1-1, is DGGITQSPKYLFRKEGQNVTLSCEQNLNHDAMYWYRQDPGQGLRLIYYSQIVNDFQKGDIAEGYSVSREKKESFPLTVTSAQKNPTAFYLCASSMKGYGTEAFFGQGTRLTVV.

The genes are TRBV18 and TRBJ2-2; D possibly corresponds to TRBD2 (5 bases). Trimming took off 2 bases at V and 3 bases at J, with 13 bases between the two ends. This CDR3 is 16 amino acids long. In germline, CDR1 is KGHSH, CDR2 LQKENI. This CDR3 is CASSPSGRVDTGELFF. CDR3 coding DNA: TGTGCCAGCTCACCAAGTGGGCGGGTTGACACCGGGGAGCTGTTTTTT.

This clonotype was counted between two and nine times. V is TRBV10-1 and J is TRBJ2-2; no clear D gene. The CDR3 consists of 13 residues. Germline CDR1 is WNHNN and CDR2 is SYGVQD (reference sequence). Trimming removed 0 bases from V and 5 bases from J, with 4 bases in between. CDR3: CASSESGTGELFF. CDR3 nucleotide sequence: TGCGCCAGCAGTGAGTCTGGGACCGGGGAGCTGTTTTTT.

Here the CDR3 DNA reads TGTGCCAGCAGTGACGGGACAGGGGGCAATGAGCAGTTCTTC. Its protein product is CASSDGTGGNEQFF. The rearrangement uses TRBV6-4 and TRBJ2-1, with TRBD1 identical over 11 bases. There are 14 residues in the CDR3. Germline V gene data show CDR1 as MRHNA and CDR2 as SNTAGT. V shed 2 bases, J shed 6 bases, and the junction held 0 bases outside the gene matches.